The clone carrying this T cell receptor (beta chain) occurred many times. Its antigen is as yet unknown. Samples came from axillary lymph nodes draining the breast cancer. Each CDR3 protein is one row after TCRdb ran MiXCR on the multiplex PCR reads. The sample includes about 270,000 distinct CDR3 sequences, roughly 30% of them seen just once. The data were obtained in a study of breast tumors, draining lymph nodes, adjacent tissues. Study observations and caveats: Compared with lymph nodes, tumors were less diverse; compared with nontumor tissue, more.

The sequenced sample consisted of axillary lymph node tissue. This receptor was obtained from a female donor with breast cancer. Some clones in this sample may be carry-over from other donors' samples.

In DNA form, the CDR3 reads TGTGCCAGCAGCCCTGGGACACCACAAGAGACCCAGTACTTC. Its protein is CASSPGTPQETQYF. The rearrangement uses TRBV9 and TRBJ2-5, with D possibly being TRBD1 (6 bases). The CDR3 is 14 residues long. Germline CDR1 is SGDLS and CDR2 is YYNGEE. Trimming took off 4 bases at V and 2 bases at J, with 12 bases between the two ends.